This entry is about one T cell receptor (beta chain). The antigen is unknown. This sample stems from a study of cytomegalovirus exposure and HLA in healthy donors. Study as a whole: Most donors, around 81% of roughly 400 genotyped, fell in the Caucasian-associated ancestry cluster.

The study's findings and limits: Prior analysis indicated that the majority of TCR beta V segments exhibited productivity approximately 87% or approximately 30% of the time. Per a later analysis, HLA-associated TCR beta chains showed more clonal expansion than other, equally common TCR beta chains. Later on, an analysis found that several of the most significant clusters appeared to be linked to common viral pathogens, which included parvovirus B19.

PCR primers comprised 60 Vbeta and 13 Jbeta primers. Clones were sequenced by immunoSEQ multiplex PCR, and TCRdb holds only the in-frame ones, with some missing. The data show some 120,000 clones, around 75% seen once. Germline V CDR1 and CDR2: MNHNY, SVGAGI (reference sequence). V trimming: 6 bases; J trimming: 8 bases; junction bases outside the gene matches: 13. CDR3 length: 16 residues. The rearrangement uses TRBV6-6 and TRBJ1-2; 12 bases match TRBD1. The clonotype originates from a woman aged 40 to 50 in good health and CMV-seropositive. Sequenced input: PBMCs. CDR3 nucleotide sequence: TGTGCCAGCAGCGCTACTCATCCCGGGACAGGGGGCGGCTACACCTTC. Residues: CASSATHPGTGGGYTF.